This is a list of T cell receptor beta chains from one sample in a study of shared clonotypes between healthy human individuals. The repertoire was sequenced with immunoSEQ multiplex PCR; TCRdb's copy has only in-frame clones and lacks some. The sample shows about 2.2 million clones, around 95% of them seen only once. Specimen: naive CD8+ T cells from PBMCs. All receptors come from a young man in good health. Some clones in this sample may be carry-over from other donors' samples. Each CDR3 is given with its conserved first and last residue. Fields, in order: D gene, J gene, clone size, V gene, CDR3 DNA, CDR3 protein. The D gene is left open where the match is weak. Rows give clone size only sometimes, using once, few, many, or a class for an expanded clone.

D: TRBD2
J: TRBJ2-2
size: -
V: TRBV5-4
DNA: TGTGCCAGCAGCCAACTAGCGGGAGGGAACACCGGGGAGCTGTTTTTT
CDR3: CASSQLAGGNTGELFF

D: TRBD2
J: TRBJ2-1
size: -
V: TRBV7-8
DNA: TGTGCCAGCAGCTTAGAGCATACGGGACTAGCGGGAGTCGAGCAGTTCTTC
CDR3: CASSLEHTGLAGVEQFF

D: -
J: TRBJ2-7
size: once
V: TRBV7-9
DNA: TGTGCCAGCAGCTCAAAAGCCGGGGTTGCCTACGAGCAGTACTTC
CDR3: CASSSKAGVAYEQYF

D: -
J: TRBJ2-7
size: -
V: TRBV5-1
DNA: TGCGCCAGCAGCGCAGAACGACTCGAGCAGTACTTC
CDR3: CASSAERLEQYF

D: -
J: TRBJ1-4
size: -
V: TRBV4-1
DNA: TGCGCCAGCAGCCAAGATATAATATGGACAGACGATGCAACTAATGAAAAACTGTTTTTT
CDR3: CASSQDIIWTDDATNEKLFF

D: -
J: TRBJ2-7
size: -
V: TRBV5-1
DNA: TGCGCCAGCACCGGCGGTCCGGGCGCAACCTACGAGCAGTACTTC
CDR3: CASTGGPGATYEQYF

D: -
J: TRBJ1-4
size: -
V: TRBV4-1
DNA: TGCGCCAGCAGCCAAGTGACCCGGGACGGATTTAATGAAAAACTGTTTTTT
CDR3: CASSQVTRDGFNEKLFF

D: -
J: TRBJ1-1
size: -
V: TRBV9
DNA: TGTGCCAGCAGCGTAGTCAGGGACACTGAAGCTTTCTTT
CDR3: CASSVVRDTEAFF

D: TRBD2
J: TRBJ2-5
size: -
V: TRBV9
DNA: TGTGCCAGCAGCGTAGTGCCTAGCGGGAGGGAAAACCAAGAGACCCAGTACTTC
CDR3: CASSVVPSGRENQETQYF

D: TRBD2
J: TRBJ2-7
size: -
V: TRBV2
DNA: TGTGCCAGCAGTGGTGGGACTAGCGGAAACTACGAGCAGTACTTC
CDR3: CASSGGTSGNYEQYF

D: -
J: TRBJ2-2
size: -
V: TRBV7-6
DNA: TGTGCCAGCACTCGTCTAGCGACGAACACCGGGGAGCTGTTTTTT
CDR3: CASTRLATNTGELFF

D: TRBD1
J: TRBJ2-3
size: -
V: TRBV29-1
DNA: TGCAGCGTTGAAGCAGGGGGCCTGACGGATACGCAGTATTTT
CDR3: CSVEAGGLTDTQYF

D: TRBD2
J: TRBJ2-1
size: -
V: TRBV2
DNA: TGTGCCAGCAGCCCAGCTAGCGGGAGGGCCTCCTACAATGAGCAGTTCTTC
CDR3: CASSPASGRASYNEQFF

D: TRBD1
J: TRBJ1-2
size: -
V: TRBV30
DNA: TGTGCCTGGACCGGACAGGGCGGAATCTATGGCTACACCTTC
CDR3: CAWTGQGGIYGYTF

D: TRBD1
J: TRBJ2-7
size: -
V: TRBV13
DNA: TGTGCCAGCAGCTCAGACAGGGGCTACGAGCAGTACTTC
CDR3: CASSSDRGYEQYF

D: TRBD1
J: TRBJ1-1
size: once
V: TRBV5-1
DNA: TGCGCCAGCAGCTTTAGTCAGGGGGTTGTGACTGAAGCTTTCTTT
CDR3: CASSFSQGVVTEAFF